This T cell receptor beta chain was observed in a study of T cells in narcolepsy. Across the study: Enrolled donors included narcolepsy type 1 or type 2 patients and healthy controls.

Notes on the study in general: Reportedly, autoreactive clonotypes were serially detected in patients' blood but not controls'.

By proportion, this clone is medium-sized (0.01 to 0.1%). The antigen is unknown. Germline-derived CDR1 and CDR2 are SGHTA and FQGNSA. The CDR3 runs to 15 residues. Trimming took off 5 bases at V and 0 bases at J, with 14 bases between the two ends. This table comes from immunoSEQ multiplex PCR, and its TCRdb copy is limited to in-frame clones, with some not included. The data contain about 34,000 clones, roughly four fifths of them seen just once; the ten biggest clones take up around 2.5%. The origin of this receptor is a human donor with narcolepsy. The sample consisted of CD45RA- memory CD4+ T cells from PBMCs. V and J are TRBV7-2 and TRBJ2-7; TRBD2 is a possible D gene (6 bases). Here the CDR3 reads CASSRPVGGSYEQYF. CDR3 nucleotide sequence: TGTGCCAGCAGCCGCCCGGTGGGGGGCTCCTACGAGCAGTACTTC.